This T cell receptor (beta chain) came from a study of T cells in Graves' hyperthyroidism and ophthalmopathy. Amplified regions were TCR beta CDR3 sequences from RNA transcripts. HTBI primers drove first-round RT-PCR of the TCR CDR3. TCRdb itself ran the multiplex PCR reads through MiXCR, one entry per CDR3 protein. The sample carries some 800,000 distinct CDR3 sequences, approximately 40% recorded once. This clonotype was recorded at least ten times. CDR3 length: 16 amino acids. From germline, CDR1 is LNHDA and CDR2 SQIVND (reference sequence). Trimming removed 3 bases at V and 2 bases at J, with 11 bases between. Newly diagnosed hyperthyroidism, duration under 2 months, in patients aged 18 to 65.

Sequenced sample: blood. The chain has TRBV19 and TRBJ2-6; no clear D. This clonotype originated in a man between 18 and 29 years old with Graves' hyperthyroidism. The CDR3 region is CASSIFRAAGANVLTF. The CDR3, as DNA: TGTGCCAGTAGTATCTTTCGGGCTGCTGGGGCCAACGTCCTGACTTTC.